This T cell receptor beta chain stems from a study of cytomegalovirus exposure and HLA in healthy donors. Overall study: An earlier analysis identified approximately 120 million unique TCR beta sequences in about 179 million T cells.

To note about this clone: Antigen specificity is unknown.

V was pared by 3 bases and J by 5 bases, with 2 bases of the junction left unmatched. The germline V gene encodes CDR1 KGHSH and CDR2 LQKENI. This CDR3 is built from 16 residues. Primers for the PCR totalled 60 Vbeta and 13 Jbeta. Profiled with immunoSEQ multiplex PCR; TCRdb holds only in-frame clones, not every one. The sample lists some 140,000 clones, approximately 85% occurring once. Findings of the study overall: TCR beta V- and J-gene trimming was later associated with a missense DCLRE1C variant.

Unrecorded immune exposure was likely among donors, who were nominally healthy when sampled. Source material: PBMCs. The rearrangement uses TRBV18 and TRBJ2-2; TRBD2 matches 14 bases. This TCR was recovered from a woman in her twenties or thirties in good health and CMV-seropositive. CDR3: CASSPGLAGVTGELFF. The CDR3 nucleotides read TGTGCCAGCTCACCGGGACTAGCGGGAGTGACCGGGGAGCTGTTTTTT.